The T cell receptor beta chain described here comes from a study of T cells after yellow fever vaccination. With 7 bases removed from V and 2 bases from J, the gap between germline ends came to 9 bases. The CDR3 spans 11 residues. Germline-derived CDR1 and CDR2 are DFQATT and SNEGSKA (reference sequence). TCRdb re-called the 5' RACE reads through MiXCR, storing one row per CDR3 protein. The sample contains 300,000 or so distinct CDR3 sequences, 8% to 9.5% of which appear only once. This clonotype showed up just a few times. The source is a young man who received the YFV17D yellow fever vaccine. This chain uses TRBV20-1 with TRBJ2-7, with unresolved D. The specimen comprised PBMCs, sampled around 45 days after the first yellow fever vaccination. CDR3 amino acids: CSVPGTYEQYF. DNA for the CDR3: TGCAGTGTTCCCGGCACCTACGAGCAGTACTTC.